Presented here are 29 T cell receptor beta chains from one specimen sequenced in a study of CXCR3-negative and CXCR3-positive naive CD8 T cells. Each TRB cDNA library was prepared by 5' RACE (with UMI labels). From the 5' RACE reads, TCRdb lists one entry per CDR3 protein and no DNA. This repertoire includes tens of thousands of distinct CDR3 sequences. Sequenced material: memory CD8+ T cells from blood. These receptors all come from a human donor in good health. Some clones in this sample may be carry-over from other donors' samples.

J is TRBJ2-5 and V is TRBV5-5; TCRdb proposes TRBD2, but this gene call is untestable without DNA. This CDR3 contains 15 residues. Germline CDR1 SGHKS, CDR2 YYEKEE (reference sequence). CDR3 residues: CASSLDGGPGETQYF.

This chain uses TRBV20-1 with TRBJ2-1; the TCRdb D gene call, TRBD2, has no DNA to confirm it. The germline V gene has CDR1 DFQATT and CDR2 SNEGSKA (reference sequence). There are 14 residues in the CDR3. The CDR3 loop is CSAGSGSSYNEQLF.

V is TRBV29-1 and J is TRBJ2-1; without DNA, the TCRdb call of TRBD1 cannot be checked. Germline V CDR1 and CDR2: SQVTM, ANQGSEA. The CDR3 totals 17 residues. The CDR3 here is CSGGGGPDMPRYNEQFF.

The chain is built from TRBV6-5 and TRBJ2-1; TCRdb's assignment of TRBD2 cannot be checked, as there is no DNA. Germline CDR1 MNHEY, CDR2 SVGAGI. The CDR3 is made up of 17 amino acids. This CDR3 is CASSWGTSGSSYNEQFF.

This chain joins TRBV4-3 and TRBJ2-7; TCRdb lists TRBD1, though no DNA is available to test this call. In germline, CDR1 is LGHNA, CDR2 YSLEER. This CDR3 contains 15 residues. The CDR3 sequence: CASSPKEAALYEQYF.

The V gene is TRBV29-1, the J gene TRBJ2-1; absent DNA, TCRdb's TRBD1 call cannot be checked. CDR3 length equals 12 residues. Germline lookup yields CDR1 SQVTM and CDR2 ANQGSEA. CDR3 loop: CSVEEGEREQFF.

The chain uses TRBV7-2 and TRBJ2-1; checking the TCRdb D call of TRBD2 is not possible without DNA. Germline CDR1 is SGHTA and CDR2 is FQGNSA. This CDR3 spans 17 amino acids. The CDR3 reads CASSPAGLAASYNEQFF.

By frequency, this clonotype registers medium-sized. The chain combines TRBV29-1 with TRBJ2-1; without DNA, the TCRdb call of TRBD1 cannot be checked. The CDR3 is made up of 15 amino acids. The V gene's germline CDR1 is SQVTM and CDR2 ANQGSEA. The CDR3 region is CSGGPTPLSGNEQFF.

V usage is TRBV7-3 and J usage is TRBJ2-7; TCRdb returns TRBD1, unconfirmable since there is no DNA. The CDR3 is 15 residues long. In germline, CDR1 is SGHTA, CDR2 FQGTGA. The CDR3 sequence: CASSPTGVRDYEQYF.

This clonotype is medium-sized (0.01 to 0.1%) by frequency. CDR3 residues: CSARGEQGDTEAFF. The chain carries TRBV20-1 and TRBJ1-1; without DNA, the TCRdb call of TRBD1 cannot be checked. This CDR3 has 14 residues. Germline-derived CDR1 and CDR2 are DFQATT and SNEGSKA (reference sequence).

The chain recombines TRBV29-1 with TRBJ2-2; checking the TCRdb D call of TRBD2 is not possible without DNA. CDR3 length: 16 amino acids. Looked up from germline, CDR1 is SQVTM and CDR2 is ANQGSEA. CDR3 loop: CSVEDNSGRAGGELFF.

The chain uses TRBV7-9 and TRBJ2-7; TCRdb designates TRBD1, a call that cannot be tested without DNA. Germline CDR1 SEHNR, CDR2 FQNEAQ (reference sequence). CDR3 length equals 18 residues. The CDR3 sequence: CASRPTLGGDTSSYEQYF. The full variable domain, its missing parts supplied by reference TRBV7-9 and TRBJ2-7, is DTGVSQNPRHKITKRGQNVTFRCDPISEHNRLYWYRQTLGQGPEFLTYFQNEAQLEKSRLLSDRFSAERPKGSFSTLEIQRTEQGDSAMYLCASRPTLGGDTSSYEQYFGPGTRLTVT.

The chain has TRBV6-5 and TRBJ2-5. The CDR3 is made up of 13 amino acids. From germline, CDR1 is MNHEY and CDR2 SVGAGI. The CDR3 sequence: CASKYGNQETQYF.

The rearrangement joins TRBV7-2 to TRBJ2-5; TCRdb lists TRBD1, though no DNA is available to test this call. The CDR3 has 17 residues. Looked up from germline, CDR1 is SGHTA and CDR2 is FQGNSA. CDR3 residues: CASSLEPGGSLEETQYF.

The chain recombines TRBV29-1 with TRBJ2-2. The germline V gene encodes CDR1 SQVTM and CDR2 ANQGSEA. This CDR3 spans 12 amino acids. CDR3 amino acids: CGSAANTGELFF.

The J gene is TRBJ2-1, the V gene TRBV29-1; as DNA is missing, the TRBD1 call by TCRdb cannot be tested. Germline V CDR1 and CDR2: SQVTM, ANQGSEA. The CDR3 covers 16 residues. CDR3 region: CSVELVGTGNYNEQFF.

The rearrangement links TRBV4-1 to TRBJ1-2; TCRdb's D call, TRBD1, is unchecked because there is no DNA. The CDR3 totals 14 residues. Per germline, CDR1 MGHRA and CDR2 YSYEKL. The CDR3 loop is CASSQDRDSDGYTF.

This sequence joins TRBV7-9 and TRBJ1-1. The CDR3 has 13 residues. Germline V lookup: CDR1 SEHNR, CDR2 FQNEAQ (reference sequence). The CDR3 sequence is CASSPSGRSEAFF.

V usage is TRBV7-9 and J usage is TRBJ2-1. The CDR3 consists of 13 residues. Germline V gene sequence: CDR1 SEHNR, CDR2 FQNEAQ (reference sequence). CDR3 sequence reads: CASSLVTLNEQFF.

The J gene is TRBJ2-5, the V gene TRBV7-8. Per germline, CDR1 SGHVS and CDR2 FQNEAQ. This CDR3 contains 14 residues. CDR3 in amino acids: CASTPWERRETQYF.

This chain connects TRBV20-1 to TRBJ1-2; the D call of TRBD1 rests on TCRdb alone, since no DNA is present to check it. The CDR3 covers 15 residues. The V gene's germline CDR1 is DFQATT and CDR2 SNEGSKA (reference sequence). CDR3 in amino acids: CSARDLGRGQDGYTF.

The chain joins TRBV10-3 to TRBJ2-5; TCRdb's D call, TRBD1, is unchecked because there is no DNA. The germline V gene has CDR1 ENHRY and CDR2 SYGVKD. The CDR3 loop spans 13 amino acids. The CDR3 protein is CAISEPGQETQYF.

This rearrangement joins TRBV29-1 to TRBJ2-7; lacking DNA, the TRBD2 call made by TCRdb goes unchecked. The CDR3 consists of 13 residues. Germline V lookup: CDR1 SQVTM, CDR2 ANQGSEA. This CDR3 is CSVEDSGRGEQYF.

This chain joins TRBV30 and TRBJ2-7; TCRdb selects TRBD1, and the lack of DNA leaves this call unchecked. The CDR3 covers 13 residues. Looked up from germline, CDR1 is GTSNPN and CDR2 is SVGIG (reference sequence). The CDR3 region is CAWSVGQGDEQYF. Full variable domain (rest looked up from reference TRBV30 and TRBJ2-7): SQTIHQWPATLVQPVGSPLSLECTVEGTSNPNLYWYRQAAGRGLQLLFYSVGIGQISSEVPQNLSASRPQDRQFILSSKKLLLSDSGFYLCAWSVGQGDEQYFGPGTRLTVT.

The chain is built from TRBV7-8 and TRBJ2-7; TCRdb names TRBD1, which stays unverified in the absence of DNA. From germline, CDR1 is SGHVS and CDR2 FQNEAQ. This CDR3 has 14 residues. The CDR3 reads CASSSQDRGDEQYF. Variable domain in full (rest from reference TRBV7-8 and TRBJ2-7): GAGVSQSPRYKVAKRGQDVALRCDPISGHVSLFWYQQALGQGPEFLTYFQNEAQLDKSGLPSDRFFAERPEGSVSTLKIQRTQQEDSAVYLCASSSQDRGDEQYFGPGTRLTVT.

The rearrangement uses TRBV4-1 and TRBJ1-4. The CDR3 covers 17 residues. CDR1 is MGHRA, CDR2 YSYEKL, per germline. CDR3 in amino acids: CASSQRYPGGEGEKLFF.

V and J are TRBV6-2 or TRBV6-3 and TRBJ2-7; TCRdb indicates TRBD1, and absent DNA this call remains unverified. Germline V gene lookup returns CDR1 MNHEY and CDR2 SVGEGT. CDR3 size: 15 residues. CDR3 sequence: CASSVQPGPPGEQYF.

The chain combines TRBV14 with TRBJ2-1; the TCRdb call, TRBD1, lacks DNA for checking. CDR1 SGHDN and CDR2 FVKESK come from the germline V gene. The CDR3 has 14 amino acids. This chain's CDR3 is CASSHGDRYNEQFF.

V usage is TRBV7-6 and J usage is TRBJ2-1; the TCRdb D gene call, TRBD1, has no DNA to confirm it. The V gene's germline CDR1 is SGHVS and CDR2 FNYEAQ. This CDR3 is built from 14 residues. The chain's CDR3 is CASSSDRSYNEQFF.